This T cell receptor (beta chain) was captured by sequencing in a study of cytomegalovirus exposure and HLA in healthy donors. Trimming cost V 5 bases and J 4 bases; bases outside gene matches: 10. The V gene's germline CDR1 is SEHNR and CDR2 FQNEAQ (reference sequence). This CDR3 has 15 amino acids. Study-wide findings and caveats: A few CMV-associated chains were confirmed in vitro to be specific for CMV antigens. The study listed about 150 cytomegalovirus-associated TCR beta chains.

The donors belonged to the approximately 120-subject validation cohort, separate from the roughly 650-subject first cohort. Assay used: immunoSEQ multiplex PCR; TCRdb lists only in-frame clones, some missing. The sample lists around 140,000 clones, approximately 86% seen once, with less than 5.5% in the top ten. This clone was counted a single time. Its antigen is unknown. Input material: PBMCs. The sequence derives from a man in his late teens or twenties in good health and CMV-seropositive. V gene TRBV7-9 combines with J gene TRBJ1-2; 7 bases align to TRBD1. The CDR3 DNA is TGTGCCAGCAGCGGGACAGCCCTAAAGCCCTATGGCTACACCTTC. Protein: CASSGTALKPYGYTF.